Listed below are T cell receptor beta chains from one sample, sequenced in a study of PD-L1 blockade in urothelial cancer. The data were produced by immunoSEQ multiplex PCR, yet TCRdb's version contains in-frame clones alone and is incomplete. The table lists roughly 130,000 clones, approximately 84% of them singletons. The source material was PBMCs, sampled around atezolizumab (anti-PD-L1) treatment. The origin of the receptors is a man over 45 with urothelial cancer. Both conserved end residues are part of each CDR3. The order of the fields is V gene, J gene, D gene, clone size, CDR3 protein, CDR3 DNA. D genes are given only for firm matches. Clone size is given for some rows only: seen once, a few or many times, or a class if the clone is expanded.

V gene: TRBV10-3; J gene: TRBJ2-1; D gene: TRBD2; clone size: .; CDR3 protein: CAIGLARTGGRAYNEQFF; CDR3 DNA: TGTGCCATCGGACTAGCGAGGACGGGGGGACGTGCCTACAATGAGCAGTTCTTC
V gene: TRBV2; J gene: TRBJ1-1; D gene: .; clone size: .; CDR3 protein: CASREGTNTEAFF; CDR3 DNA: TGTGCCAGCAGGGAGGGGACGAACACTGAAGCTTTCTTT
V gene: TRBV2; J gene: TRBJ2-2; D gene: .; clone size: once; CDR3 protein: CASSDLGGTGTGELFF; CDR3 DNA: TGTGCCAGCAGTGACTTGGGCGGGACGGGCACCGGGGAGCTGTTTTTT
V gene: TRBV14; J gene: TRBJ2-1; D gene: TRBD2; clone size: .; CDR3 protein: CASSPGGSGSLINEQFF; CDR3 DNA: TGTGCCAGCAGCCCCGGGGGTAGCGGGAGCCTAATCAATGAGCAGTTCTTC
V gene: TRBV5-1; J gene: TRBJ2-1; D gene: TRBD1; clone size: .; CDR3 protein: CASSLDGQGIGEQFF; CDR3 DNA: TGCGCCAGCAGCTTGGATGGACAGGGTATTGGTGAGCAGTTCTTC
V gene: TRBV19; J gene: TRBJ2-7; D gene: TRBD1; clone size: .; CDR3 protein: CASSTWGQGNYEQYF; CDR3 DNA: TGTGCCAGTAGTACGTGGGGACAGGGCAATTACGAGCAGTACTTC
V gene: TRBV5-4; J gene: TRBJ2-5; D gene: .; clone size: .; CDR3 protein: CASSYPALGVKTQYF; CDR3 DNA: TGTGCCAGCAGCTACCCTGCCCTGGGCGTCAAGACCCAGTACTTC
V gene: TRBV5-1; J gene: TRBJ2-1; D gene: TRBD2; clone size: .; CDR3 protein: CASSFTSGSRDEQFF; CDR3 DNA: TGCGCCAGCAGCTTTACTAGCGGGAGTCGGGATGAGCAGTTCTTC
V gene: TRBV7-9; J gene: TRBJ2-1; D gene: .; clone size: .; CDR3 protein: CASSLWGSVNEQFF; CDR3 DNA: TGTGCCAGCAGCTTATGGGGTAGCGTCAATGAGCAGTTCTTC
V gene: TRBV5-1; J gene: TRBJ2-5; D gene: TRBD2; clone size: .; CDR3 protein: CASSPGTSKETQYF; CDR3 DNA: TGCGCCAGCAGCCCAGGGACTAGCAAAGAGACCCAGTACTTC
V gene: TRBV29-1; J gene: TRBJ1-2; D gene: .; clone size: .; CDR3 protein: CSVDPQRDYGYTF; CDR3 DNA: TGCAGCGTTGACCCACAGAGAGACTATGGCTACACCTTC
V gene: TRBV6-1; J gene: TRBJ1-2; D gene: TRBD1; clone size: once; CDR3 protein: CASRGDRGNGYTF; CDR3 DNA: TGTGCCAGCAGAGGGGACAGGGGTAATGGCTACACCTTC
V gene: TRBV6-6; J gene: TRBJ2-5; D gene: TRBD2; clone size: .; CDR3 protein: CASSFPTSGRGETQYF; CDR3 DNA: TGTGCCAGCAGTTTTCCCACTAGCGGGAGGGGAGAGACCCAGTACTTC
V gene: TRBV7-3; J gene: TRBJ1-1; D gene: TRBD1; clone size: .; CDR3 protein: CASSRTGQGSTEAFF; CDR3 DNA: TGTGCCAGCAGCCGAACCGGACAGGGATCCACTGAAGCTTTCTTT
V gene: TRBV14; J gene: TRBJ1-1; D gene: .; clone size: .; CDR3 protein: CASSRLLNVGGTEAFF; CDR3 DNA: TGTGCCAGCAGCCGACTACTTAATGTGGGGGGAACTGAAGCTTTCTTT
V gene: TRBV7-9; J gene: TRBJ2-7; D gene: TRBD2; clone size: .; CDR3 protein: CASTLAGGVAEQYF; CDR3 DNA: TGTGCCAGCACCCTAGCGGGAGGGGTGGCCGAGCAGTACTTC
V gene: TRBV11-1; J gene: TRBJ2-3; D gene: TRBD2; clone size: .; CDR3 protein: CASSLGLAGRGDTQYF; CDR3 DNA: TGTGCCAGCAGCTTAGGGCTAGCGGGAAGGGGAGATACGCAGTATTTT
V gene: TRBV5-1; J gene: TRBJ2-5; D gene: TRBD1; clone size: .; CDR3 protein: CASSPEGQGDQETQYF; CDR3 DNA: TGCGCCAGCAGCCCAGAAGGACAGGGGGACCAAGAGACCCAGTACTTC
V gene: TRBV6-6; J gene: TRBJ1-6; D gene: TRBD1; clone size: .; CDR3 protein: CASSRDRHNSPLHF; CDR3 DNA: TGTGCCAGCAGCCGGGACAGGCATAATTCACCCCTCCACTTT
V gene: TRBV5-8; J gene: TRBJ1-3; D gene: .; clone size: .; CDR3 protein: CASSLTGVNTIYF; CDR3 DNA: TGTGCCAGCAGCTTGACGGGGGTAAACACCATATATTTT
V gene: TRBV9; J gene: TRBJ2-7; D gene: TRBD2; clone size: .; CDR3 protein: CASSARGLAGVNEQYF; CDR3 DNA: TGTGCCAGCAGCGCGAGGGGACTAGCGGGAGTAAACGAGCAGTACTTC
V gene: TRBV28; J gene: TRBJ2-1; D gene: TRBD1; clone size: .; CDR3 protein: CASSSGDRVMGSYNEQFF; CDR3 DNA: TGTGCCAGCAGTTCTGGGGACAGGGTTATGGGTTCCTACAATGAGCAGTTCTTC
V gene: TRBV19; J gene: TRBJ1-5; D gene: TRBD1; clone size: .; CDR3 protein: CASSAWGQGPNQPQHF; CDR3 DNA: TGTGCCAGTAGTGCTTGGGGACAGGGTCCCAATCAGCCCCAGCATTTT
V gene: TRBV6-1; J gene: TRBJ2-3; D gene: .; clone size: few; CDR3 protein: CASIIAGGTDTQYF; CDR3 DNA: TGTGCCAGCATAATCGCGGGCGGGACAGATACGCAGTATTTT
V gene: TRBV28; J gene: TRBJ2-2; D gene: TRBD2; clone size: .; CDR3 protein: CASSLFSRLAANTGELFF; CDR3 DNA: TGTGCCAGCAGTTTATTCTCGAGACTAGCGGCGAACACCGGGGAGCTGTTTTTT
V gene: TRBV5-4; J gene: TRBJ2-7; D gene: .; clone size: .; CDR3 protein: CASSLARQLPYEQYF; CDR3 DNA: TGTGCCAGCAGCTTGGCCAGGCAGCTACCCTACGAGCAGTACTTC
V gene: TRBV5-1; J gene: TRBJ1-4; D gene: .; clone size: .; CDR3 protein: CASSHPGEEKLFF; CDR3 DNA: TGCGCCAGCAGCCACCCTGGGGAGGAAAAACTGTTTTTT
V gene: TRBV4-1; J gene: TRBJ1-3; D gene: .; clone size: .; CDR3 protein: CASSQDRQETSGNTIYF; CDR3 DNA: TGCGCCAGCAGCCAAGATCGACAGGAGACCTCTGGAAACACCATATATTTT
V gene: TRBV5-4; J gene: TRBJ1-6; D gene: .; clone size: .; CDR3 protein: CASSNWLGAPNNSPLHF; CDR3 DNA: TGTGCCAGCAGCAACTGGTTGGGGGCGCCTAATAATTCACCCCTCCACTTT
V gene: TRBV10-3; J gene: TRBJ2-7; D gene: TRBD2; clone size: .; CDR3 protein: CAAAERGYEQYF; CDR3 DNA: TGTGCCGCCGCGGAGCGGGGCTACGAGCAGTACTTC
V gene: TRBV5-1; J gene: TRBJ2-5; D gene: TRBD1; clone size: .; CDR3 protein: CASSLTGGETQYF; CDR3 DNA: TGCGCCAGCAGCTTGACAGGGGGAGAGACCCAGTACTTC
V gene: TRBV14; J gene: TRBJ2-5; D gene: .; clone size: .; CDR3 protein: CASSQLDRLGTQYF; CDR3 DNA: TGTGCCAGCAGCCAACTCGACCGACTGGGGACCCAGTACTTC
V gene: TRBV6-5; J gene: TRBJ1-1; D gene: .; clone size: .; CDR3 protein: CASSRVWGRTEAFF; CDR3 DNA: TGTGCCAGCAGCAGGGTTTGGGGGCGCACTGAAGCTTTCTTT
V gene: TRBV10-3; J gene: TRBJ1-2; D gene: .; clone size: .; CDR3 protein: CAISDLTGFDYGYTF; CDR3 DNA: TGTGCCATCAGTGACCTGACAGGATTCGACTATGGCTACACCTTC
V gene: TRBV19; J gene: TRBJ1-5; D gene: .; clone size: .; CDR3 protein: CASRDGVMQPQHF; CDR3 DNA: TGTGCCAGTAGGGACGGGGTGATGCAGCCCCAGCATTTT
V gene: TRBV5-1; J gene: TRBJ2-5; D gene: .; clone size: few; CDR3 protein: CASSRTAGETQYF; CDR3 DNA: TGCGCCAGCAGCAGGACAGCGGGGGAGACCCAGTACTTC
V gene: TRBV5-6; J gene: TRBJ2-2; D gene: TRBD1; clone size: .; CDR3 protein: CASSSGQYTGELFF; CDR3 DNA: TGTGCCAGCAGCTCGGGACAGTACACCGGGGAGCTGTTTTTT
V gene: TRBV30; J gene: TRBJ2-7; D gene: TRBD2; clone size: .; CDR3 protein: CAWSPGGFRYEQYF; CDR3 DNA: TGTGCCTGGAGTCCGGGGGGGTTTCGCTACGAGCAGTACTTC
V gene: TRBV5-1; J gene: TRBJ1-6; D gene: TRBD1; clone size: .; CDR3 protein: CASSRQGSSYNSPLHF; CDR3 DNA: TGCGCCAGCAGCCGACAGGGGAGCTCCTATAATTCACCCCTCCACTTT
V gene: TRBV7-3; J gene: TRBJ2-3; D gene: TRBD2; clone size: .; CDR3 protein: CASSLSGGADTQYF; CDR3 DNA: TGTGCCAGCAGCTTAAGCGGGGGGGCAGATACGCAGTATTTT
V gene: TRBV12-5; J gene: TRBJ1-1; D gene: TRBD1; clone size: .; CDR3 protein: CASGSGQPGRTEAFF; CDR3 DNA: TGTGCTAGTGGTTCGGGACAGCCGGGGAGAACTGAAGCTTTCTTT
V gene: TRBV18; J gene: TRBJ2-7; D gene: TRBD1; clone size: once; CDR3 protein: CASSQGAEAEQYF; CDR3 DNA: TGTGCCAGCTCACAGGGGGCGGAAGCCGAGCAGTACTTC
V gene: TRBV2; J gene: TRBJ2-7; D gene: .; clone size: .; CDR3 protein: CASSEGSPREQYF; CDR3 DNA: TGTGCCAGCAGTGAAGGTTCCCCCCGCGAGCAGTACTTC
V gene: TRBV7-7; J gene: TRBJ2-5; D gene: TRBD2; clone size: .; CDR3 protein: CASSLDPTSGRQETQYF; CDR3 DNA: TGTGCTAGCAGCTTAGATCCGACTAGCGGGAGACAAGAGACCCAGTACTTC
V gene: TRBV19; J gene: TRBJ1-5; D gene: .; clone size: .; CDR3 protein: CASGKGTILHF; CDR3 DNA: TGTGCCAGTGGTAAGGGGACAATATTGCATTTT
V gene: TRBV7-2; J gene: TRBJ2-2; D gene: .; clone size: .; CDR3 protein: CASSSLGGVSNTGELFF; CDR3 DNA: TGTGCCAGCAGCTCCCTTGGCGGAGTATCAAACACCGGGGAGCTGTTTTTT
V gene: TRBV5-4; J gene: TRBJ2-2; D gene: .; clone size: .; CDR3 protein: CASSLVGGRAGELFF; CDR3 DNA: TGTGCCAGCAGCTTGGTCGGGGGGCGCGCCGGGGAGCTGTTTTTT
V gene: TRBV15; J gene: TRBJ1-1; D gene: .; clone size: once; CDR3 protein: CATRAGVNTEAFF; CDR3 DNA: TGTGCCACCCGGGCGGGGGTGAACACTGAAGCTTTCTTT
V gene: TRBV30; J gene: TRBJ2-3; D gene: .; clone size: once; CDR3 protein: CAWTASGTDTQYF; CDR3 DNA: TGTGCCTGGACCGCTAGCGGCACAGATACGCAGTATTTT
V gene: TRBV19; J gene: TRBJ1-5; D gene: .; clone size: .; CDR3 protein: CASSMGQGVQPQHF; CDR3 DNA: TGTGCCAGTAGTATGGGGCAGGGTGTTCAGCCCCAGCATTTT
V gene: TRBV5-1; J gene: TRBJ1-2; D gene: .; clone size: few; CDR3 protein: CASSLGQSYGYTF; CDR3 DNA: TGCGCCAGCAGCTTGGGACAGAGCTATGGCTACACCTTC
V gene: TRBV2; J gene: TRBJ2-7; D gene: TRBD1; clone size: once; CDR3 protein: CAAQTLDRAYEQYF; CDR3 DNA: TGTGCCGCCCAGACCTTGGACAGGGCCTACGAGCAGTACTTC
V gene: TRBV18; J gene: TRBJ2-5; D gene: TRBD1; clone size: .; CDR3 protein: CASSQGQQETQYF; CDR3 DNA: TGTGCCAGCTCACAGGGACAGCAAGAGACCCAGTACTTC